Shown below are 27 T cell receptor beta chains from a single sample sequenced in a study of cytomegalovirus exposure and HLA in healthy donors. Both 60 Vbeta primers and 13 Jbeta primers went into the PCR. Here immunoSEQ multiplex PCR was the method, and the copy in TCRdb shows in-frame clones only, minus some. Of under 110,000 clones in the sample, approximately 89% were seen once. Sequencing input: PBMCs. The receptors were gathered from a young man in good health and CMV-seronegative.

The gene calls are TRBV29-1 and TRBJ1-2, with TRBD1 identical over 7 bases. CDR1 and CDR2 (germline): SQVTM, ANQGSEA. Unmatched junction bases numbered 6, after V lost 3 bases and J lost 5 bases. The CDR3 length is 13 residues. The CDR3 is CSVDLGQLYGYTF. Written as DNA, the CDR3 is TGCAGCGTTGATCTGGGACAGCTATATGGCTACACCTTC. Combining the CDR3 with reference TRBV29-1 and TRBJ1-2 gives the whole variable domain SAVISQKPSRDICQRGTSLTIQCQVDSQVTMMFWYRQQPGQSLTLIATANQGSEATYESGFVIDKFPISRPNLTFSTLTVSNMSPEDSSIYLCSVDLGQLYGYTFGSGTRLTVV.

This clone was found once. V gene TRBV29-1 combines with J gene TRBJ1-2; possibly TRBD1 for D (5 bases). Germline lookup yields CDR1 SQVTM and CDR2 ANQGSEA. This CDR3 contains 12 residues. Between the trimmed V and J ends, which lost 6 bases and 6 bases, there was a span of 14 bases. CDR3 residues: CSVFREVDGYTF. As DNA, the CDR3 is TGCAGCGTGTTCAGGGAGGTCGATGGCTACACCTTC.

The V call is TRBV5-1, the J call TRBJ1-5; a weak D match, TRBD1 (5 bases). CDR1 SGHRS and CDR2 YFSETQ come from the germline V gene. V was clipped by 0 bases and J by 7 bases, with 8 bases between them. This CDR3 comprises 13 residues. The chain's CDR3 is CASSLEGVQPQHF. CDR3 in DNA: TGCGCCAGCAGCTTGGAAGGGGTACAGCCCCAGCATTTT.

The chain employs TRBV28 and TRBJ2-7, with a tentative D call TRBD1 (5 bases). The V gene's germline CDR1 is MDHEN and CDR2 SYDVKM. The V gene lost 3 bases and the J gene lost 2 bases, with 11 bases spanning the gap. This CDR3 spans 14 amino acids. In DNA, the CDR3 is TGTGCCAGCAGTTTGGGCAGGGCAGCCTACGAGCAGTACTTC. Translation: CASSLGRAAYEQYF.

V is TRBV6-4 and J is TRBJ2-1; tentative D call: TRBD2 (6 bases). Per germline, CDR1 MRHNA and CDR2 SNTAGT. Trimming cost V 7 bases and J 6 bases, with 22 bases left between them. The CDR3 runs to 16 residues. The CDR3 here is CASNPAGSGDPNEQFF. The CDR3 DNA reads TGTGCCAGCAACCCGGCGGGAAGCGGAGATCCCAATGAGCAGTTCTTC.

The chain combines TRBV29-1 with TRBJ2-7, with TRBD1 matching over 8 bases. Germline loops: CDR1 SQVTM, CDR2 ANQGSEA. The CDR3 length is 13 residues. With V trimmed by 2 bases and J by 1 base, 1 base remained unmatched. This CDR3 reads CSVERQGSYEQYF. The CDR3 nucleotides are TGCAGCGTTGAACGACAGGGGTCCTACGAGCAGTACTTC.

The CDR3 is CASTASGRDTGELFF. CDR3 DNA sequence: TGCGCCAGCACCGCCAGCGGGAGAGACACCGGGGAGCTGTTTTTT. The chain joins TRBV10-1 to TRBJ2-2; TRBD2 agrees at 8 bases. V dropped 7 bases and J dropped 3; count of bases not matched to a gene: 7. CDR3 size: 15 residues. Germline CDR1 WNHNN, CDR2 SYGVQD (reference sequence).

This chain connects TRBV2 to TRBJ2-3; perhaps TRBD1 as D (6 bases). Germline loops: CDR1 SNHLY, CDR2 FYNNEI. This CDR3 contains 15 residues. The ends were cut back, 4 bases at V and 4 bases at J, with 15 bases in the middle. The CDR3 DNA reads as TGTGCCAGCAGTGGGGGTGTGGGGGCCGCAGATACGCAGTATTTT. Translated, it gives CASSGGVGAADTQYF.

J is TRBJ2-7 and V is TRBV6-1, with a tentative D call TRBD2 (5 bases). This CDR3 spans 13 amino acids. The V end lost 10 bases, the J end lost 2 bases, and 15 bases lay between the germline ends. From germline, CDR1 is MNHNS and CDR2 SASEGT. In DNA, the CDR3 is TGTGCCACCTGGAGGAGACCTGCCTACGAGCAGTACTTC. Amino acid sequence: CATWRRPAYEQYF.

The chain uses TRBV11-2 and TRBJ2-2; 7 bases align to TRBD2. The CDR3 runs to 16 residues. CDR1 SGHAT and CDR2 FQNNGV come from the germline V gene. With V trimmed by 1 base and J by 6 bases, 8 bases remained unmatched. The CDR3 DNA sequence: TGTGCCAGCAGCTTAGTAATCATAGGGAGGGCCGGGGAGCTGTTTTTT. The encoded protein is CASSLVIIGRAGELFF.

The chain employs TRBV30 and TRBJ1-1, with D possibly TRBD1 on 6 matching bases. Germline CDR1 GTSNPN, CDR2 SVGIG (reference sequence). The CDR3 length is 14 residues. V lost 5 bases and J 0 bases, leaving 13 bases between the germline ends. The CDR3 DNA sequence: TGTGCCTGGGGTCCGACAGGAGTGAACACTGAAGCTTTCTTT. Translating it yields CAWGPTGVNTEAFF.

The V call is TRBV6-6, the J call TRBJ2-1; the match to TRBD1 covers 7 bases. The CDR3 spans 15 residues. Germline V CDR1 and CDR2: MNHNY, SVGAGI (reference sequence). V was clipped by 6 bases and J by 0 bases; unmatched bases: 5. CDR3 residues: CASSDGDSSYNEQFF. CDR3 DNA: TGTGCCAGCAGCGACGGGGACAGCTCCTACAATGAGCAGTTCTTC.

This rearrangement joins TRBV28 to TRBJ1-5; no clear D gene. This CDR3 contains 13 residues. Germline CDR1 and CDR2: MDHEN and SYDVKM. The V and J ends lost 5 bases and 0 bases respectively, with 5 bases between them. The CDR3 region is CASSPNSNQPQHF. The CDR3 bases are TGTGCCAGCAGTCCAAATAGCAATCAGCCCCAGCATTTT.

The gene calls are TRBV5-1 and TRBJ2-1; tentatively, D is TRBD2 (6 bases). The CDR3 covers 15 residues. V gave up 1 base and J gave up 2 bases, with 10 bases separating them. Germline CDR1 SGHRS, CDR2 YFSETQ. The CDR3 sequence is CASSLTGVAYNEQFF. Here the CDR3 DNA reads TGCGCCAGCAGCTTGACGGGAGTAGCCTACAATGAGCAGTTCTTC.

As to this clone: Since no conserved phenylalanine or tryptophan closes the CDR3, a read error is the likely cause. This chain uses TRBV7-3 with TRBJ2-7; a possible D gene is TRBD1 (5 bases). The CDR3 totals 14 residues. Germline-derived CDR1 and CDR2 are SGHTA and FQGTGA. The CDR3: CATKARAGPYEQYS. The DNA of the CDR3 is TGTGCAACAAAGGCCAGGGCAGGGCCCTACGAGCAGTACTCC.

The rearrangement uses TRBV29-1 and TRBJ1-5, with 8 bases aligning to TRBD1. This CDR3 contains 14 residues. Germline V gene sequence: CDR1 SQVTM, CDR2 ANQGSEA. V lost 4 bases, J lost 8 bases, and 10 bases stayed unmatched. CDR3 sequence reads: CSVASGTGREPQHF. In DNA form, the CDR3 reads TGCAGCGTTGCCTCCGGGACAGGCCGGGAGCCCCAGCATTTT.

The genes are TRBV2 and TRBJ2-3; weak D call: TRBD2 (5 bases). Germline V gene sequence: CDR1 SNHLY, CDR2 FYNNEI. Trimming removed 7 bases from V and 8 bases from J, with 10 bases in between. The CDR3 loop spans 11 amino acids. CDR3 coding DNA: TGTGCCAGCACCGGGGTTCGTACGCAGTATTTT. Protein sequence: CASTGVRTQYF.

This clone was seen a single time. The CDR3 region is CASTQAAMNTEAFF. In nucleotides, the CDR3 is TGTGCCAGTACCCAGGCTGCCATGAACACTGAAGCTTTCTTT. This chain connects TRBV19 to TRBJ1-1; no clear D. CDR1 LNHDA and CDR2 SQIVND come from the germline V gene (reference sequence). This CDR3 has 14 amino acids. V was shortened by 7 bases and J by 0 bases, with 12 bases between the two germline ends.

The rearrangement uses TRBV30 and TRBJ1-3; 7 positions match TRBD1. Germline V lookup: CDR1 GTSNPN, CDR2 SVGIG (reference sequence). This CDR3 region has 15 residues. V lost 3 bases to trimming and J lost 0 bases; unmatched junction nucleotides: 5. In DNA form, the CDR3 reads TGTGCCTGGAGCGCGGGACAGTTCTCTGGAAACACCATATATTTT. It codes for CAWSAGQFSGNTIYF. Based on the CDR3 plus reference TRBV30 and TRBJ1-3, the full variable domain is SQTIHQWPATLVQPVGSPLSLECTVEGTSNPNLYWYRQAAGRGLQLLFYSVGIGQISSEVPQNLSASRPQDRQFILSSKKLLLSDSGFYLCAWSAGQFSGNTIYFGEGSWLTVV.

The CDR3 bases are TGTGCCAGCAGCCCCTTGGCGGAACTGAACACTGAAGCTTTCTTT. Translation gives CASSPLAELNTEAFF. The chain couples TRBV28 to TRBJ1-1; D uncertain. This CDR3 has 15 residues. Germline V gene data show CDR1 as MDHEN and CDR2 as SYDVKM. V lost 6 bases and J lost 0, with 14 bases in between.

This clone has more than one count but fewer than ten. The V and J genes are TRBV25-1 and TRBJ2-3; TRBD2 matches at 7 bases. CDR3 size: 17 residues. Germline V CDR1 and CDR2: MGHDK, SYGVNS. Germline trimming cut 2 bases from V and 0 bases from J; bases unmatched to any gene: 8. The CDR3 DNA is TGTGCCAGCAGTGAAACGTGGACTAGTCCTAGCACAGATACGCAGTATTTT. Protein: CASSETWTSPSTDTQYF.

DNA for the CDR3: TGTGCCAGCAGGGGACTAGCGGGGACCGCCCAGTACTTC. Its translation is CASRGLAGTAQYF. The chain links TRBV7-9 to TRBJ2-5; TRBD2 agrees at 13 bases. This CDR3 contains 13 residues. Germline assignment: CDR1 SEHNR and CDR2 FQNEAQ (reference sequence). The ends lost 6 bases at V and 9 bases at J; junction bases unmatched: 4. The whole variable domain, filled in from reference TRBV7-9 and TRBJ2-5, reads DTGVSQNPRHKITKRGQNVTFRCDPISEHNRLYWYRQTLGQGPEFLTYFQNEAQLEKSRLLSDRFSAERPKGSFSTLEIQRTEQGDSAMYLCASRGLAGTAQYFGPGTRLLVL.

This clone was seen just once. V usage is TRBV7-2 and J usage is TRBJ2-1; D gene ambiguous. This CDR3 has 14 residues. Germline V CDR1 and CDR2: SGHTA, FQGNSA. Trimming took 5 bases from V and 6 from J, leaving 14 bases between them. Here the CDR3 reads CASSVPGLLNEQFF. The CDR3, as DNA: TGTGCCAGCAGCGTTCCAGGATTACTCAATGAGCAGTTCTTC.

For this clone: In this CDR3 the conserved last residue, phenylalanine or tryptophan, is missing, so a read error is likely. It is unclear where the CDR3 begins or ends on the DNA, so no DNA is shown, and the CDR3 is as TCRdb lists it. The chain is built from TRBV19 and TRBJ2-7; no DNA check was done on the table's D call, TRBD1. A total of 9 residues make up the CDR3, ends included. Germline CDR1 reads LNHDA; CDR2 reads SQIVND (reference sequence). CDR3 in amino acids: CANKGTGGN.

The genes are TRBV6-5 and TRBJ2-5; 9 bases are a match to TRBD1. Per the germline V gene, CDR1 is MNHEY and CDR2 is SVGAGI. Trimming at V came to 6 bases and at J to 2 bases, leaving 4 bases not matched to a gene. The CDR3 contains 14 residues. The CDR3 nucleotides are TGTGCCAGCAGCTCCGGGACAGGGCAAGAGACCCAGTACTTC. This translates into CASSSGTGQETQYF.

V gene TRBV18 combines with J gene TRBJ2-1; D might be TRBD2 (5 bases). Deletions cut 3 bases from V and 9 bases from J, with 12 bases between. The CDR3 runs 13 residues. CDR1 and CDR2 from the germline V gene are KGHSH and LQKENI. CDR3 protein: CASSPRGLGEQFF. The CDR3 coding sequence is TGTGCCAGCTCACCTCGGGGTCTGGGTGAGCAGTTCTTC.

The sample holds one count of this clone. The chain carries TRBV6-6 and TRBJ1-6; 7 nucleotides agree with TRBD1. V trimming: 4 bases; J trimming: 6 bases; junction bases outside the gene matches: 6. The CDR3 consists of 15 residues. CDR1 MNHNY and CDR2 SVGAGI come from the germline V gene (reference sequence). Here the CDR3 reads CASSSGQASNSPLHF. DNA for the CDR3: TGTGCCAGCAGTTCCGGACAGGCATCTAATTCACCCCTCCACTTT.